One and the same sample provided the 14 T cell receptor beta chains below, sequenced in a study of OX40 agonist ivuxolimab in advanced cancers. Assay used: immunoSEQ multiplex PCR; TCRdb lists only in-frame clones, some missing. This repertoire shows approximately 82,000 clones, approximately 93% found once; its top ten account for roughly 22%. The sample was CD4+ or CD8+ T cells sorted from blood, taken in a trial of the OX40 agonist ivuxolimab. The source of these receptors is an adult with an advanced solid tumor such as melanoma, head and neck, liver or kidney cancer.

The V call is TRBV14, the J call TRBJ1-2, with 7 nucleotides matching TRBD1. Trimming at V came to 5 bases and at J to 2 bases, leaving 5 bases not matched to a gene. Germline V CDR1 and CDR2: SGHDN, FVKESK. This CDR3 spans 14 amino acids. CDR3 amino acids: CASSSTGRNYGYTF. The CDR3 DNA sequence: TGTGCCAGCAGCTCGACAGGGAGGAACTATGGCTACACCTTC. The full variable domain, completed using reference TRBV14 and TRBJ1-2, is EAGVTQFPSHSVIEKGQTVTLRCDPISGHDNLYWYRRVMGKEIKFLLHFVKESKQDESGMPNNRFLAERTGGTYSTLKVQPAELEDSGVYFCASSSTGRNYGYTFGSGTRLTVV.

The rearrangement uses TRBV7-6 and TRBJ2-5; 8 bases map to TRBD1. The V gene's germline CDR1 is SGHVS and CDR2 FNYEAQ. Trimming cost V 1 base and J 5 bases; bases outside gene matches: 9. The CDR3 covers 16 residues. In nucleotides, the CDR3 is TGTGCCAGCAGCTTAGGGACAGGGCTAAATCTGGAGACCCAGTACTTC. Its protein product is CASSLGTGLNLETQYF.

The chain carries TRBV27 and TRBJ1-2; 9 nucleotides align to TRBD1. Germline CDR1 MNHEY, CDR2 SMNVEV (reference sequence). V dropped 3 bases and J dropped 7; count of bases not matched to a gene: 6. The CDR3 loop spans 14 amino acids. CDR3 region: CASSFSTGGTGYTF. The CDR3 coding sequence is TGTGCCAGCAGTTTCTCTACAGGGGGCACTGGCTACACCTTC.

The V call is TRBV28, the J call TRBJ1-1, with 7 nucleotides matching TRBD1. The CDR3 length is 14 residues. The germline gives CDR1 MDHEN, CDR2 SYDVKM. V was pared by 2 bases and J by 5 bases, with 5 bases of the junction left unmatched. This CDR3 is CASSLAGGRTEAFF. The CDR3 region has the DNA TGTGCCAGCAGTTTAGCAGGGGGAAGGACTGAAGCTTTCTTT. Based on the CDR3 plus reference TRBV28 and TRBJ1-1, the full variable domain is DVKVTQSSRYLVKRTGEKVFLECVQDMDHENMFWYRQDPGLGLRLIYFSYDVKMKEKGDIPEGYSVSREKKERFSLILESASTNQTSMYLCASSLAGGRTEAFFGQGTRLTVV.

V and J are TRBV4-1 and TRBJ2-3; 7 bases map to TRBD1. Germline CDR1 and CDR2: MGHRA and YSYEKL. The CDR3 contains 15 residues. Germline trimming cut 1 base from V and 1 base from J; bases unmatched to any gene: 2. The chain's CDR3 is CASSQVGGGTDTQYF. For the CDR3, the DNA is TGCGCCAGCAGCCAAGTAGGGGGCGGCACAGATACGCAGTATTTT.

J is TRBJ1-2 and V is TRBV4-1, with TRBD1 identical over 8 bases. Unmatched junction bases numbered 8, after V lost 0 bases and J lost 8 bases. The CDR3 loop spans 15 amino acids. Per germline, CDR1 MGHRA and CDR2 YSYEKL. In DNA, the CDR3 is TGCGCCAGCAGCCAAGATTACCAGGGGGCGATGGGCTACACCTTC. Protein sequence: CASSQDYQGAMGYTF.

The chain couples TRBV4-3 to TRBJ2-1; 9 bases are shared with TRBD2. V gave up 0 bases and J gave up 6 bases; unmatched junction bases: 15. Germline CDR1 and CDR2: LGHNA and YSLEER. The CDR3 sequence is 19 residues long. CDR3 bases: TGCGCCAGCAGCCAAGATCGGATACAGACTAGCGGACCTACCAATGAGCAGTTCTTC. Its translation is CASSQDRIQTSGPTNEQFF.

A word on this clone: One end of the junction does not line up with germline, which may come from a read error. The chain joins TRBV19 to TRBJ1-1; D gene uncertain. The germline gives CDR1 LNHDA, CDR2 SQIVND (reference sequence). The length of the CDR3 is 11 residues. Here the CDR3 DNA reads TGTGCCAGTAGGATAGGCACTGAAGCTTTCTTT. As protein: CASRIGTEAFF.

The chain recombines TRBV7-9 with TRBJ2-3; the D is unclear. The CDR3 consists of 12 residues. Germline CDR1 is SEHNR and CDR2 is FQNEAQ (reference sequence). The V and J ends lost 2 bases and 4 bases respectively, with 4 bases between them. This chain's CDR3 is CASSLSADTQYF. The CDR3 DNA sequence: TGTGCCAGCAGCTTATCCGCAGATACGCAGTATTTT.

The gene calls are TRBV19 and TRBJ2-7, with 11 bases that match TRBD2. Germline V gene lookup returns CDR1 LNHDA and CDR2 SQIVND (reference sequence). The CDR3 loop spans 15 amino acids. V was pared by 6 bases and J by 4 bases, with 8 bases of the junction left unmatched. The CDR3 DNA is TGTGCCAGTAGCGAACTAGCGGGAGTAAGGTACGAGCAGTACTTC. Translated, it gives CASSELAGVRYEQYF.

The V call is TRBV20-1, the J call TRBJ2-3; D is perhaps TRBD2 (6 bases). Germline-derived CDR1 and CDR2 are DFQATT and SNEGSKA (reference sequence). This CDR3 has 11 amino acids. The V end lost 0 bases, the J end lost 8 bases, and 6 bases lay between the germline ends. The CDR3 reads CSAREGGTQYF. In DNA, the CDR3 is TGCAGTGCTAGAGAGGGGGGTACGCAGTATTTT.

This clone was recorded once. The chain employs TRBV27 and TRBJ1-1, with 7 bases fitting TRBD1. From germline, CDR1 is MNHEY and CDR2 SMNVEV (reference sequence). CDR3 length equals 15 residues. Germline trimming cut 4 bases from V and 6 bases from J; bases unmatched to any gene: 11. CDR3 region: CASSYLGQGVPEAFF. The CDR3 DNA sequence: TGTGCCAGCAGTTATTTAGGGCAGGGGGTCCCTGAAGCTTTCTTT.

The rearrangement uses TRBV5-1 and TRBJ2-3, with TRBD1 matching 12 bases. The germline gives CDR1 SGHRS, CDR2 YFSETQ. The trim removed 4 bases at V and 6 bases at J, leaving 6 bases unmatched. The CDR3 sequence is 15 residues long. The CDR3 reads CASSLEGQGADTQYF. In nucleotides, the CDR3 is TGCGCCAGCAGCCTGGAGGGACAGGGGGCTGATACGCAGTATTTT.

J is TRBJ2-7 and V is TRBV7-9; TRBD2 aligns across 8 bases. The trim removed 5 bases at V and 4 bases at J, leaving 13 bases unmatched. This CDR3 is 16 amino acids long. Germline loops: CDR1 SEHNR, CDR2 FQNEAQ (reference sequence). In DNA form, the CDR3 reads TGTGCCAGCAGCCCAGAAGCCAGGACTAGCATTTACGAGCAGTACTTC. Amino acids: CASSPEARTSIYEQYF.